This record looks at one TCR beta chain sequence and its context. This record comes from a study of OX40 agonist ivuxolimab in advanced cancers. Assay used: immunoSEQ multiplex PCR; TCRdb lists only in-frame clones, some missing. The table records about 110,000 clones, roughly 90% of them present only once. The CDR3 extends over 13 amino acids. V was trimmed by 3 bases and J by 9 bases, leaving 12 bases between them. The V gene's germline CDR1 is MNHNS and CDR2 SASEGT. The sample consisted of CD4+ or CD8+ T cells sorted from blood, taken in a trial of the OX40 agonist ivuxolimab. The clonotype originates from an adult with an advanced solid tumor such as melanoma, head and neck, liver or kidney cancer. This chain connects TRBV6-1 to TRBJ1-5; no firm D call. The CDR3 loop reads CASSENSDTPQHF. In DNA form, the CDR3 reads TGTGCCAGCAGTGAGAACAGTGATACGCCCCAGCATTTT.